This T cell receptor beta chain was documented in a study of immune evolution from preneoplasia to lung adenocarcinoma. Whole-study findings and limits: Later-stage lesions appeared to have more T cells, more diversity, less clonality.

Two lung cancer pathologists independently confirmed each histologic diagnosis. CDR1 is SGHNT, CDR2 YYREEE, per germline (reference sequence). The CDR3 has 16 residues. Between the trimmed V and J ends, which lost 0 bases and 9 bases, there was a span of 21 bases. Profiling relied on immunoSEQ multiplex PCR, and the TCRdb table lists in-frame clones only, not all of them. The table has about 2,000 clones, 82% seen once. Comment on this clone: Its cognate antigen is unknown.

This sequence was found in a person between 65 and 79 years old with lung adenocarcinoma. The chain combines TRBV5-4 with TRBJ1-2; tentatively, D is TRBD1 (5 bases). The sequencing sample was made of FFPE adjacent normal lung tissue. The CDR3 DNA follows: TGTGCCAGCAGCTTGGACCGGGACTCCAAAACAAGCAGCTACACCTTC. Its translation is CASSLDRDSKTSSYTF.